Each of the 8 T cell receptor beta chains below was sequenced from the same sample in a study of blood T cell repertoires in COVID-19 (dated by TCRdb to between 2020 and 2021). Library construction relied on the immunoSEQ multiplex PCR assay. TCRdb stores this immuneACCESS table with in-frame sequences only. Part of the clones is absent; in the studies checked, under half of the shortfall reflects unresolved V genes, and no reason is known for the rest. The sample contains about 230,000 clones, 70% to 90% of them found a single time. The leading ten clones occupy roughly a tenth of the sample. The sequenced sample was PBMCs or T cells enriched from blood (not recorded which). Receptors originate from a man aged 25 to 45 who had recovered from COVID-19.

V gene TRBV24-1 combines with J gene TRBJ2-1; 7 bases align to TRBD2. The CDR3 is 16 amino acids. The germline gives CDR1 KGHDR, CDR2 SFDVKD. The V and J ends lost 4 bases and 0 bases, in that order; junction bases with no gene match: 5. CDR3: CATSDQSGVSYNEQFF. DNA of the CDR3: TGTGCCACCAGTGACCAAAGCGGGGTCTCCTACAATGAGCAGTTCTTC.

The table lists this clone with a count of one. The CDR3 region is CASSPRQAGEAFF. CDR3 DNA: TGTGCCAGCAGCCCGAGACAGGCGGGTGAAGCTTTCTTT. The gene calls are TRBV7-9 and TRBJ1-1, with D perhaps matching TRBD1 (6 bases). The CDR3 extends over 13 amino acids. Trimming stripped 5 bases from V and 7 bases from J, with 14 bases between. Germline values: CDR1 SEHNR, CDR2 FQNEAQ (reference sequence). Combining the CDR3 with reference TRBV7-9 and TRBJ1-1 gives the whole variable domain DTGVSQNPRHKITKRGQNVTFRCDPISEHNRLYWYRQTLGQGPEFLTYFQNEAQLEKSRLLSDRFSAERPKGSFSTLEIQRTEQGDSAMYLCASSPRQAGEAFFGQGTRLTVV.

The chain has TRBV25-1 and TRBJ1-2, with TRBD1 as a possible D gene (5 bases). This CDR3 has 17 amino acids. With 3 bases removed from V and 1 base from J, the gap between germline ends came to 18 bases. CDR1 and CDR2 from the germline V gene are MGHDK and SYGVNS. In DNA form, the CDR3 reads TGTGCCAGCAGTGACGACTGGGGCGGAACTAATAACTATGGCTACACCTTC. Translation gives CASSDDWGGTNNYGYTF.

This clone was detected only a few times. V gene TRBV5-5 combines with J gene TRBJ2-7, with D hard to call. Trimming pared 1 base from V and 6 bases from J, leaving 8 bases between. CDR3 length: 12 amino acids. Germline V lookup: CDR1 SGHKS, CDR2 YYEKEE (reference sequence). CDR3 region: CASSLTRIEQYF. DNA for the CDR3: TGTGCCAGCAGCTTGACTCGAATCGAGCAGTACTTC.

The chain combines TRBV19 with TRBJ2-3, with 8 bases aligning to TRBD1. The length of the CDR3 is 17 residues. After removal of 3 bases from V and 8 bases from J, the junction contained 16 bases not matched to a gene. Germline V gene lookup returns CDR1 LNHDA and CDR2 SQIVND (reference sequence). CDR3 in amino acids: CASSIINQGASQSTQYF. The CDR3 nucleotides read TGTGCCAGTAGTATTATCAATCAGGGGGCCTCACAGAGTACGCAGTATTTT.

This clone was picked up a small number of times. This chain uses TRBV3-1 (or the pseudogene TRBV3-2) with TRBJ2-7; D not certain. Trimming left V 0 bases short and J 6 bases short, with 6 bases between. Germline V gives CDR1 LGHDT, CDR2 YNNKEL (reference sequence). The CDR3 loop spans 12 amino acids. This CDR3 reads CASSQETAEQYF. CDR3 coding DNA: TGTGCCAGCAGCCAAGAAACAGCCGAGCAGTACTTC.

This clone was seen only a few times. The chain is built from TRBV3-1 (or the pseudogene TRBV3-2) and TRBJ1-1; D is possibly TRBD1 (6 bases). CDR1 and CDR2 (germline): LGHDT, YNNKEL (reference sequence). The CDR3 has 15 amino acids. V was cut by 1 base and J by 4 bases, with 13 bases left in between. In nucleotides, the CDR3 is TGTGCCAGCAGCCAAGGAGGAGGGGGGGTCACTGAAGCTTTCTTT. Translation: CASSQGGGGVTEAFF.

The V gene is TRBV6-1, the J gene TRBJ2-7, with D uncertain. Germline CDR1 is MNHNS and CDR2 is SASEGT. V shed 3 bases and J shed 4 bases, with 13 bases lying between them. The CDR3 has 14 amino acids. CDR3 coding DNA: TGTGCCAGCAGTGAGTACATTGTGGCATACGAGCAGTACTTC. Protein sequence: CASSEYIVAYEQYF.